What follows are 27 T cell receptor beta chains derived from one specimen sequenced in a study of human T cells and chemical hapten exposure. MiXCR was run by TCRdb on the RACE reads, yielding one entry per CDR3 protein. The sample lists about 340,000 distinct CDR3 sequences; under 9% were seen once. Documented time point: patch test 1, 2 weeks after DPC sensitization. Treatment in this sample: therapeutic diphenylcyclopropenone sensitization with weekly scalp DPC. This specimen consisted of whole blood, obtained in connection with sensitization to the hapten diphenylcyclopropenone (DPC). The receptors shown here come from a woman aged 18 to 35 with alopecia areata. Some clones in this sample may be carry-over from other donors' samples.

The genes are TRBV7-2 and TRBJ2-2; D not resolved. Germline V gene lookup returns CDR1 SGHTA and CDR2 FQGNSA. Deletions cut 5 bases from V and 6 bases from J, with 13 bases between. The CDR3 spans 14 residues. The CDR3 region is CASSPSDGSGELFF. The CDR3 DNA sequence: TGTGCCAGCAGCCCAAGCGATGGATCCGGGGAGCTGTTTTTT.

The chain recombines TRBV5-5 with TRBJ2-7; maybe TRBD2 (5 bases). Germline V gives CDR1 SGHKS, CDR2 YYEKEE (reference sequence). V shed 0 bases and J shed 2 bases, with 9 bases lying between them. CDR3 length equals 14 residues. The CDR3 spells CASSLDSRAYEQYF. CDR3 bases: TGTGCCAGCAGCTTGGATTCGCGGGCCTACGAGCAGTACTTC.

The V call is TRBV3-1, the J call TRBJ2-7; 9 bases are a match to TRBD1. The germline V gene encodes CDR1 LGHDT and CDR2 YNNKEL (reference sequence). V lost 6 bases to trimming and J lost 3 bases; unmatched junction nucleotides: 3. The CDR3 spans 13 residues. The CDR3 loop reads CASSRQGGYEQYF. CDR3 in DNA: TGTGCCAGCAGTCGACAGGGGGGCTACGAGCAGTACTTC.

This clonotype was observed many times. The chain couples TRBV7-6 to TRBJ2-5; weak D call: TRBD1 (6 bases). Germline V gives CDR1 SGHVS, CDR2 FNYEAQ. There are 13 residues in the CDR3. Trimming left V 0 bases short and J 4 bases short, with 6 bases between. The CDR3 DNA is TGTGCCAGCAGCTTAGCGGGGGCAGAGACCCAGTACTTC. This codes for CASSLAGAETQYF.

This chain uses TRBV28 with TRBJ1-5; perhaps TRBD1 as D (5 bases). This CDR3 has 15 residues. V gave up 2 bases and J gave up 2 bases, with 10 bases separating them. Germline V gene lookup returns CDR1 MDHEN and CDR2 SYDVKM. CDR3 nucleotide sequence: TGTGCCAGCAGTTTAGGGGGGGATCGCAATCAGCCCCAGCATTTT. This codes for CASSLGGDRNQPQHF.

There are many counts of this clonotype. V gene TRBV18 combines with J gene TRBJ1-2; unclear D gene. CDR1 and CDR2 from the germline V gene are KGHSH and LQKENI. The CDR3 runs to 15 residues. Trimming stripped 2 bases from V and 0 bases from J, with 10 bases between. As DNA, the CDR3 is TGTGCCAGCTCACCAGACGGCTACCCTAACTATGGCTACACCTTC. Residues: CASSPDGYPNYGYTF. Based on the CDR3 plus reference TRBV18 and TRBJ1-2, the full variable domain is NAGVMQNPRHLVRRRGQEARLRCSPMKGHSHVYWYRQLPEEGLKFMVYLQKENIIDESGMPKERFSAEFPKEGPSILRIQQVVRGDSAAYFCASSPDGYPNYGYTFGSGTRLTVV.

The chain has TRBV6-2 or TRBV6-3 and TRBJ2-7; possibly TRBD1 for D (6 bases). Germline-derived CDR1 and CDR2 are MNHEY and SVGEGT. V was trimmed by 8 bases and J by 0 bases, leaving 14 bases between them. The CDR3 spans 14 residues. This CDR3 reads CASGQGRSSYEQYF. The CDR3 coding sequence is TGTGCCAGCGGTCAGGGGCGAAGCTCCTACGAGCAGTACTTC.

Comment on this clonotype: The junction does not match germline at one end; this may be a read error. The rearrangement links TRBV12-3 or TRBV12-4 to TRBJ1-1, with D perhaps matching TRBD1 (6 bases). This CDR3 region has 10 residues. The CDR3 nucleotides are TGTGCCAGCAGGGACGAGACAGGCGAGTTT. Encoded protein: CASRDETGEF.

The chain links TRBV12-3 or TRBV12-4 to TRBJ1-2; tentatively, D is TRBD1 (6 bases). With 5 bases removed from V and 3 bases from J, the gap between germline ends came to 13 bases. The CDR3 has 14 amino acids. The CDR3 nucleotides read TGTGCCAGCAGTCGGACGGGGGCGGACTATGGCTACACCTTC. Translating it yields CASSRTGADYGYTF.

There are many counts of this clonotype. The rearrangement links TRBV7-2 to TRBJ1-5; unclear D gene. Trimming pared 1 base from V and 5 bases from J, leaving 6 bases between. CDR3 size: 13 residues. Germline V gene data show CDR1 as SGHTA and CDR2 as FQGNSA. CDR3 in amino acids: CASSLGMDQPQHF. The CDR3 nucleotides are TGTGCCAGCAGCTTAGGTATGGATCAGCCCCAGCATTTT.

This clonotype was observed a handful of times. The V gene is TRBV9, the J gene TRBJ2-3; 7 bases align to TRBD2. Germline CDR1 is SGDLS and CDR2 is YYNGEE. This CDR3 is built from 15 residues. Unmatched junction bases numbered 1, after V lost 0 bases and J lost 0 bases. The CDR3 bases are TGTGCCAGCAGCGTAGGGACTAGTAGCACAGATACGCAGTATTTT. Translating gives CASSVGTSSTDTQYF.

This clonotype was found many times. V is TRBV11-2 and J is TRBJ2-1, with D perhaps matching TRBD1 or TRBD2 (6 bases each). CDR1 SGHAT and CDR2 FQNNGV come from the germline V gene. V lost 0 bases to trimming and J lost 10 bases, with 13 bases between them. CDR3 length: 14 residues. In DNA, the CDR3 is TGTGCCAGCAGCTTAGACTTTCGGGGGCCGGAGCAGTTCTTC. Protein product: CASSLDFRGPEQFF. The whole variable domain, filled in from reference TRBV11-2 and TRBJ2-1, reads EAGVAQSPRYKIIEKRQSVAFWCNPISGHATLYWYQQILGQGPKLLIQFQNNGVVDDSQLPKDRFSAERLKGVDSTLKIQPAKLEDSAVYLCASSLDFRGPEQFFGPGTRLTVL.

The chain is built from TRBV2 and TRBJ1-4; D remains unclear. The length of the CDR3 is 14 residues. Germline CDR1 SNHLY, CDR2 FYNNEI. Trimming cost V 4 bases and J 4 bases, with 10 bases left between them. The CDR3 DNA reads TGTGCCAGCAGTGCGGAGGTCATTAATGAAAAACTGTTTTTT. Its protein product is CASSAEVINEKLFF.

DNA for the CDR3: TGTGCCAGCAGTTCTACGGGCCAACACATTCAGTACTTC. This encodes CASSSTGQHIQYF. The chain carries TRBV6-2 or TRBV6-3 and TRBJ2-4; D is uncertain. V dropped 4 bases and J dropped 8 bases, with 12 bases sitting between them. Germline V gene lookup returns CDR1 MNHEY and CDR2 SVGEGT. The CDR3 extends over 13 amino acids.

The rearrangement links TRBV10-3 to TRBJ1-2; TRBD1 might be the D (5 bases). The germline CDR1 and CDR2 sequences are ENHRY and SYGVKD. The CDR3 covers 16 residues. V was shortened by 0 bases and J by 5 bases, with 16 bases between the two germline ends. CDR3 sequence reads: CAISESQDIPQYGYTF. CDR3 sequence (DNA): TGTGCCATCAGTGAGTCCCAGGACATCCCCCAATATGGCTACACCTTC.

J is TRBJ1-3 and V is TRBV7-2; no reliable D call. The V gene's germline CDR1 is SGHTA and CDR2 FQGNSA. Trimming removed 5 bases at V and 4 bases at J, with 6 bases between. The CDR3 extends over 12 amino acids. CDR3 amino acids: CASSQSGNTIYF. CDR3 bases: TGTGCCAGCAGCCAATCCGGAAACACCATATATTTT.

This clonotype was recorded at least ten times. The chain is built from TRBV6-2 or TRBV6-3 and TRBJ1-4; D remains ambiguous. The CDR3 runs to 14 residues. Germline V gene data show CDR1 as MNHEY and CDR2 as SVGEGT. V lost 8 bases to trimming and J lost 2 bases, with 12 bases between them. In DNA, the CDR3 is TGTGCCAGCCGGCGGCCGGAGACTAATGAAAAACTGTTTTTT. Encoded protein: CASRRPETNEKLFF.

The CDR3 protein is CASSYSWIWETQYF. In DNA form, the CDR3 reads TGTGCCAGCAGTTACTCGTGGATTTGGGAGACCCAGTACTTC. The chain has TRBV6-6 and TRBJ2-5, with unresolved D. The CDR3 has 14 amino acids. V gave up 0 bases and J gave up 5 bases, with 10 bases separating them. From germline, CDR1 is MNHNY and CDR2 SVGAGI (reference sequence).

The sample holds a few counts of this clonotype. The chain couples TRBV9 to TRBJ1-3; D is undetermined. Germline V CDR1 and CDR2: SGDLS, YYNGEE. The germline V and J ends were trimmed by 4 bases and 1 base, with 15 bases remaining between them. CDR3 length: 16 residues. CDR3 residues: CASSPWIGSSGNTIYF. CDR3 coding DNA: TGTGCCAGCAGCCCCTGGATAGGGTCATCTGGAAACACCATATATTTT.

This clonotype was seen repeatedly, ten times or more. The rearrangement links TRBV10-3 to TRBJ2-6; D gene unclear. The V and J ends lost 3 bases and 3 bases respectively, with 12 bases between them. The germline gives CDR1 ENHRY, CDR2 SYGVKD. The CDR3 has 16 amino acids. CDR3: CAISETVGYGANVLTF. In DNA, the CDR3 is TGTGCCATCAGTGAAACTGTAGGGTATGGGGCCAACGTCCTGACTTTC.

This clonotype was seen ten or more times. CDR3 protein: CASSLGLAGGPSSYNEQFF. CDR3 DNA: TGCGCCAGCAGCCTGGGCTTAGCGGGGGGGCCGAGCTCCTACAATGAGCAGTTCTTC. This chain joins TRBV4-3 and TRBJ2-1, with 11 bases identical to TRBD2. CDR1 and CDR2 (germline): LGHNA, YSLEER. This CDR3 is 19 amino acids long. V dropped 4 bases and J dropped 0; count of bases not matched to a gene: 11.

The chain carries TRBV10-1 and TRBJ2-5; maybe TRBD1 (6 bases). Trimming took 3 bases from V and 1 from J, leaving 18 bases between them. The CDR3 totals 17 residues. The V gene's germline CDR1 is WNHNN and CDR2 SYGVQD (reference sequence). The CDR3 here is CASSDRIRTVLQETQYF. As DNA, the CDR3 is TGCGCCAGCAGTGACCGAATTAGGACAGTCCTCCAAGAGACCCAGTACTTC.

This clonotype appeared a few times. The gene calls are TRBV10-3 and TRBJ1-1; 7 nucleotides agree with TRBD1. CDR1 is ENHRY and CDR2 is SYGVKD in the germline V gene. Trimming took 6 bases from V and 6 from J; bases not matched to a gene: 1. The CDR3 sequence is 11 residues long. CDR3 sequence: CAIRTGSEAFF. Written as DNA, the CDR3 is TGTGCCATCAGGACAGGGTCTGAAGCTTTCTTT.

This clonotype has a handful of counts. This sequence joins TRBV21-1 and TRBJ2-3; the DNA was not compared with TRBD2, the D call given in the table. TRBV21-1 is a pseudogene. This CDR3 comprises 16 residues. The DNA of the CDR3 is TGTGCCAGCAGCAACGAATCTACAGCGGGCACAGATACGCAGTATTTT. This gives the protein CASSNESTAGTDTQYF.

This clonotype was counted at least ten times. The J gene is TRBJ2-2, the V gene TRBV5-5; TRBD2 matches at 8 bases. The CDR3 length is 15 residues. Germline CDR1 and CDR2: SGHKS and YYEKEE (reference sequence). J lost 1 base, V lost 6 bases, and 5 bases had no gene match. The CDR3 region has the DNA TGTGCCAGCATCCCGAGCGGGGGGAACACCGGGGAGCTGTTTTTT. Translating it yields CASIPSGGNTGELFF.

This clonotype was observed many times. This rearrangement joins TRBV7-9 to TRBJ2-7; TRBD2 is a possible D gene (5 bases). This CDR3 contains 14 residues. Germline V gives CDR1 SEHNR, CDR2 FQNEAQ (reference sequence). The germline V and J ends were trimmed by 7 bases and 0 bases, with 13 bases remaining between them. CDR3 loop: CASIPTGSSYEQYF. The DNA for the CDR3 is TGTGCCAGCATCCCTACGGGGAGCTCCTACGAGCAGTACTTC. The variable domain in full, with the rest retrieved from reference TRBV7-9 and TRBJ2-7, is DTGVSQNPRHKITKRGQNVTFRCDPISEHNRLYWYRQTLGQGPEFLTYFQNEAQLEKSRLLSDRFSAERPKGSFSTLEIQRTEQGDSAMYLCASIPTGSSYEQYFGPGTRLTVT.

A few counts support this clonotype. The chain combines TRBV7-9 with TRBJ1-4; D ambiguous. The CDR3 has 14 amino acids. Trimming took off 6 bases at V and 0 bases at J, with 8 bases between the two ends. Germline V gene sequence: CDR1 SEHNR, CDR2 FQNEAQ (reference sequence). CDR3 in amino acids: CASRNLATNEKLFF. The CDR3 DNA reads TGTGCCAGCAGGAATCTAGCAACTAATGAAAAACTGTTTTTT.